The 6 T cell receptor beta chains listed next were all sequenced from one sample in a study of graft-versus-host responses after intestinal transplantation. Here immunoSEQ multiplex PCR was the method, and the copy in TCRdb shows in-frame clones only, minus some. The sample includes around 15,000 clones, under 80% of them seen just once. Both intraepithelial and lamina propria lymphocytes were released by processing graft tissue. Sequenced here: ileum tissue, sampled around 94 weeks after intestinal transplantation. The receptors stem from a human patient who received an intestinal transplant, so some T cells may come from the graft donor.

The rearrangement links TRBV30 to TRBJ2-7, with a weak D call TRBD1 (8 bases). Germline CDR1 and CDR2: GTSNPN and SVGIG (reference sequence). The CDR3 spans 14 residues. V dropped 0 bases and J dropped 2 bases, with 11 bases sitting between them. CDR3 sequence (DNA): TGTGCCTGGAGTGTACAGGGGGGGGCCTACGAGCAGTACTTC. This translates into CAWSVQGGAYEQYF.

This clone was seen more than once but under ten times. This sequence joins TRBV10-2 and TRBJ2-1; no clear D gene. Germline CDR1 is WSHSY and CDR2 is SAAADI. The CDR3 spans 12 residues. The ends were cut back, 1 base at V and 8 bases at J, with 6 bases in the middle. The CDR3, as DNA: TGCGCCAGCAGTGAGTATTCCTATGAGCAGTTCTTC. Protein: CASSEYSYEQFF.

This chain links TRBV7-2 with TRBJ1-1; D perhaps matches TRBD1 (5 bases). V was pared by 0 bases and J by 3 bases, with 11 bases between. CDR1 SGHTA and CDR2 FQGNSA come from the germline V gene. This CDR3 has 15 amino acids. CDR3 loop: CASSLAGGVDTEAFF. CDR3 nucleotide sequence: TGTGCCAGCAGCTTAGCGGGAGGGGTGGACACTGAAGCTTTCTTT. Combining the CDR3 with reference TRBV7-2 and TRBJ1-1 gives the whole variable domain GAGVSQSPSNKVTEKGKDVELRCDPISGHTALYWYRQSLGQGLEFLIYFQGNSAPDKSGLPSDRFSAERTGGSVSTLTIQRTQQEDSAVYLCASSLAGGVDTEAFFGQGTRLTVV.

DNA of the CDR3: TGTGCCAGCAGTTTATGGGGAGCTGAAGGGTCTGGCTACACCTTC. Amino acid sequence: CASSLWGAEGSGYTF. This rearrangement joins TRBV27 to TRBJ1-2, with D uncertain. The CDR3 loop spans 15 amino acids. The germline gives CDR1 MNHEY, CDR2 SMNVEV (reference sequence). V was trimmed by 1 base and J by 7 bases, leaving 16 bases between them.

This clone was counted a few times. The CDR3 reads CASSMAVNTEAFF. The CDR3 coding sequence is TGTGCCAGTAGTATGGCGGTTAACACTGAAGCTTTCTTT. This sequence joins TRBV19 and TRBJ1-1; D is ambiguous. V gave up 3 bases and J gave up 2 bases, with 7 bases separating them. Germline loops: CDR1 LNHDA, CDR2 SQIVND (reference sequence). This CDR3 has 13 residues.

The V and J genes are TRBV6-1 and TRBJ1-2, with D perhaps matching TRBD1 (6 bases). Germline-derived CDR1 and CDR2 are MNHNS and SASEGT. CDR3 length equals 14 residues. V lost 7 bases and J 5 bases, leaving 17 bases between the germline ends. The CDR3 region has the DNA TGTGCCAGCAATGGCGGAATAGGGGGTTATGGCTACACCTTC. Protein sequence: CASNGGIGGYGYTF.